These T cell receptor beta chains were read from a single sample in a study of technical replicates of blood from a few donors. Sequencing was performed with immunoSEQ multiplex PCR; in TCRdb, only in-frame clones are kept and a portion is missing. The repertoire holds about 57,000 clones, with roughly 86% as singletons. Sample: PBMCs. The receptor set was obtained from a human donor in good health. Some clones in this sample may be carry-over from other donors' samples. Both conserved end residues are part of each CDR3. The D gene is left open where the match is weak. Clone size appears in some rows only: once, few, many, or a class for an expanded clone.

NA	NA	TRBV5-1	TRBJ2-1	TGCGCCAGCAGCTTGGCTGTAGTTGGTGAGCAGTTCTTC	CASSLAVVGEQFF
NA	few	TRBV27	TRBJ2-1	TGTGCCAGCAGTTCGGTCGTCAACCCGGACAATGAGCAGTTCTTC	CASSSVVNPDNEQFF
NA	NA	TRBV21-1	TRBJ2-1	TGTGCCAGCAGCAAAGTCGAGGGAGTGTACAATGAGCAGTTCTTC	CASSKVEGVYNEQFF
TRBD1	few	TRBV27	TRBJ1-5	TGTGCCAGCACCCAGACAGGGACTAGCAATCAGCCCCAGCATTTT	CASTQTGTSNQPQHF
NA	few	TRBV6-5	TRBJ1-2	TGTGCCAGCAGTTGGTCCAGGGACTATGGCTACACCTTC	CASSWSRDYGYTF
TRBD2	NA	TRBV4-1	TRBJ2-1	TGCGCCAGCAGCCGCCTGGGACTAGCGGACTCCTACAATGAGCAGTTCTTC	CASSRLGLADSYNEQFF
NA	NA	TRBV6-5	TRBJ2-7	TGTGCCAGCAGTTACTCAGAGGGTACCTACGAGCAGTACTTC	CASSYSEGTYEQYF
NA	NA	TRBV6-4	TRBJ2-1	TGTGCCAGCAGTGAGGGGGCTAGCACCAGTGAGCAGTTCTTC	CASSEGASTSEQFF
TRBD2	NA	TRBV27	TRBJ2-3	TGTGCCAGCAGCCCAGGGCGACTAGCGGGAGATCGGGGAGATACGCAGTATTTT	CASSPGRLAGDRGDTQYF
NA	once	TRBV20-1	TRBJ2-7	TGCAGTGCTTCTCGTTTCTACGAGCAGTACTTC	CSASRFYEQYF
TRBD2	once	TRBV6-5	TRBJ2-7	TGTGCCAGCAGTTCGGTGACTAGCGGGAGGTACGAGCAGTACTTC	CASSSVTSGRYEQYF
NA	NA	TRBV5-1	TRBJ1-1	TGCGCCAGCAGCTTGCTAGGAGGTGAAGCTTTCTTT	CASSLLGGEAFF
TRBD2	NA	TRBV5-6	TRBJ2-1	TGTGCCAGCAGCAAACCAGGGACTAGCGGGGGCGGTGAGCAGTTCTTC	CASSKPGTSGGGEQFF
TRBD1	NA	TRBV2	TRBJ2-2	TGTGCCAGCAGTAGGACAGGGGTATACACCGGGGAGCTGTTTTTT	CASSRTGVYTGELFF
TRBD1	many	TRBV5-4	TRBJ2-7	TGTGCCAGCAGCTTGGAACCGGGACAGGGGACCTACGAGCAGTACTTC	CASSLEPGQGTYEQYF
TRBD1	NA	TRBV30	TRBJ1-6	TGTGCCTGGAGTAAGGGCATGGGGACAGGGGATAATTCACCCCTCCACTTT	CAWSKGMGTGDNSPLHF
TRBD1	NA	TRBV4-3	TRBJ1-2	TGCGCCAGCAGCCAAGCCCCGGGACAGGTACTCCAAAACTATGGCTACACCTTC	CASSQAPGQVLQNYGYTF
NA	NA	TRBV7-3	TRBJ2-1	TGTGCCAGCAGCCCCCAGAGCGGCGAGCAGTTCTTC	CASSPQSGEQFF
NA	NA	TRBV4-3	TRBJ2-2	TGCGCCAGCAGTCCAAGCGCCGGGATTAGCACCGGGGAGCTGTTTTTT	CASSPSAGISTGELFF
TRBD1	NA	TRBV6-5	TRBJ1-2	TGTGCCAGCAGTTACGACGCAGGGGGCAGCTATGGCTACACCTTC	CASSYDAGGSYGYTF
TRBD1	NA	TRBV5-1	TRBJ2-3	TGCGCCAGCAGCGGGGGGACAGGGGAAACAGATACGCAGTATTTT	CASSGGTGETDTQYF
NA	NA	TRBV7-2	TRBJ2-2	TGTGCCAGCAGCCCCATGGAGGTTATAGGCGGGGAGCTGTTTTTT	CASSPMEVIGGELFF
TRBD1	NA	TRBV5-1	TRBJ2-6	TGCGCCAGCAGCGGGGGGGACAGGGGCTCTGGGGCCAACGTCCTGACTTTC	CASSGGDRGSGANVLTF
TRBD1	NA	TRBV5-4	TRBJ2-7	TGTGCCAGCAGCTTGCCGGGACAGTTCTCCTACGAGCAGTACTTC	CASSLPGQFSYEQYF
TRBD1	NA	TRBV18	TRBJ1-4	TGTGCCAGCTCGCCGAGACAGGGGGCGGACGAAAAACTGTTTTTT	CASSPRQGADEKLFF
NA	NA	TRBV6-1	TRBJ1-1	TGTGCCAGCACCCCGCCCGGGGGAGGCACTGAAGCTTTCTTT	CASTPPGGGTEAFF
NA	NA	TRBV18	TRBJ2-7	TGTGCCAGCTCTGTGGCCTTGACCTACGAGCAGTACTTC	CASSVALTYEQYF
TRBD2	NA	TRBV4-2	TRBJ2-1	TGTGCCAGCAGCCGAGGGACTAGCGGGGGTAAATACAATGAGCAGTTCTTC	CASSRGTSGGKYNEQFF
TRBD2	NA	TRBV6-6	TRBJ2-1	TGTGCCAGCAGTTACCCTCCTAGCGGGGGGGCTAATGAGCAGTTCTTC	CASSYPPSGGANEQFF